Sequencing of this T cell receptor beta chain was carried out in a study of identical twins. This clonotype was seen repeatedly, ten times or more. CDR3 size: 15 residues. J was trimmed by 2 bases and V by 5 bases; bases with no gene match: 8. TCRdb processed the 5' RACE reads anew with MiXCR; each CDR3 protein has one entry. This table holds nearly 900,000 distinct CDR3 sequences, about 12% found once. These data also formed part of another study, on yellow fever vaccine responses in identical twins. That paper adds: Twins' T cell vaccine responses reportedly looked partly convergent, partly personalized.

Sequencing input: PBMCs. This chain joins TRBV12-3 or TRBV12-4 and TRBJ2-5, with TRBD2 matching 7 bases. The source is a young woman in good health. Here the CDR3 DNA reads TGTGCCAGCAGTATCGGACTAGTGCTACAAGAGACCCAGTACTTC. It specifies CASSIGLVLQETQYF.